Reported below is one TCR beta chain. This sample is drawn from a study of Tregs in tolerant kidney transplant recipients. Clones were sequenced by immunoSEQ multiplex PCR, and TCRdb holds only the in-frame ones, with some missing. Counted here are about 87,000 clones, roughly 93% occurring once; the ten biggest clones make up about 0.45%. Per the germline V gene, CDR1 is SNHLY and CDR2 is FYNNEI. Trimming removed 6 bases from V and 5 bases from J, with 20 bases in between. This CDR3 is built from 15 residues. Sequenced here: CD4+ T cells from blood, sampled before the transplant. The receptor was derived from a human donor who received a combined kidney and bone marrow transplant. The genes are TRBV2 and TRBJ2-7, with D possibly TRBD1 on 6 matching bases. The CDR3 here is CASSQPRGDVHEQYF. The CDR3 DNA reads TGTGCCAGCAGCCAACCCAGGGGCGACGTCCACGAGCAGTACTTC.